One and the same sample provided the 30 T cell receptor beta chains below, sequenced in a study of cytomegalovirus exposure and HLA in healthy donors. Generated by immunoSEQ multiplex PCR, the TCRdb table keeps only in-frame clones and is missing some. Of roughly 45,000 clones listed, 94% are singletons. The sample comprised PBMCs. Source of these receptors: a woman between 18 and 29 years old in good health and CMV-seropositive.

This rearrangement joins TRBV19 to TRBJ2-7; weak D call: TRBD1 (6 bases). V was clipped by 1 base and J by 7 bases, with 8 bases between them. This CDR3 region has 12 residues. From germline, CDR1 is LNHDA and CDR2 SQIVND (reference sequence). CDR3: CASSIGGGEQYF. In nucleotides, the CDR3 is TGTGCCAGTAGTATAGGAGGGGGAGAGCAGTACTTC.

CDR3 sequence reads: CASRRDSLSNQPQHF. The CDR3 bases are TGTGCCAGCAGACGGGACAGTCTTAGCAATCAGCCCCAGCATTTT. The chain employs TRBV27 and TRBJ1-5, with TRBD1 matching 7 bases. This CDR3 has 15 amino acids. V dropped 6 bases and J dropped 0; count of bases not matched to a gene: 5. Per the germline V gene, CDR1 is MNHEY and CDR2 is SMNVEV (reference sequence).

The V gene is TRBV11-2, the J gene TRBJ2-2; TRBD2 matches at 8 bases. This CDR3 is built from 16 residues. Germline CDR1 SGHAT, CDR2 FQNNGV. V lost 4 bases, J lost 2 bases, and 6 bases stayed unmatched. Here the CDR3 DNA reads TGTGCCAGCAGCTCCCCCAGCGGGAGAAACACCGGGGAGCTGTTTTTT. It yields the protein CASSSPSGRNTGELFF.

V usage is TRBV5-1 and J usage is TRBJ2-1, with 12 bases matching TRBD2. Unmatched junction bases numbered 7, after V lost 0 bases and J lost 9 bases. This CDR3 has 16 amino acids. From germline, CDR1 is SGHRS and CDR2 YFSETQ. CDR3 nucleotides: TGCGCCAGCAGCTTGGTGCTAGCGGGAGGGCCGGGTGAGCAGTTCTTC. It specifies CASSLVLAGGPGEQFF.

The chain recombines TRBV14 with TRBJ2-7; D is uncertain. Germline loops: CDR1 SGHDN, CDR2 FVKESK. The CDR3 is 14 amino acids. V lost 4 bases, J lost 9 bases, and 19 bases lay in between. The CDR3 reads CASSPTAVARGQYF. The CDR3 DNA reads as TGTGCCAGCAGCCCTACCGCGGTCGCACGAGGGCAGTACTTC.

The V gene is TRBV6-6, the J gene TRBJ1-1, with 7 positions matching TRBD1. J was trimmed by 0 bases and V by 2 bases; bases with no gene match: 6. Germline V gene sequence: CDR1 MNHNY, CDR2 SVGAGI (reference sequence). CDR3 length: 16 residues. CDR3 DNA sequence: TGTGCCAGCAGTTACGCAGCAGGGACAGTGAACACTGAAGCTTTCTTT. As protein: CASSYAAGTVNTEAFF.

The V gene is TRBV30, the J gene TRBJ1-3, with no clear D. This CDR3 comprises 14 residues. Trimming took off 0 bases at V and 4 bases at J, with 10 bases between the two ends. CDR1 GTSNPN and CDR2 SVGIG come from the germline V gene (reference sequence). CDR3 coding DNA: TGTGCCTGGAGTGTGGGGAGGGAGGGAAACACCATATATTTT. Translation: CAWSVGREGNTIYF.

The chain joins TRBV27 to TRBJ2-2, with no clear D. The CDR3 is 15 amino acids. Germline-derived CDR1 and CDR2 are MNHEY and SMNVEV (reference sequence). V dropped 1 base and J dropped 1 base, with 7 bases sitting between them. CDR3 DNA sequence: TGTGCCAGCAGTTTATTGAGAGTGAACACCGGGGAGCTGTTTTTT. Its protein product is CASSLLRVNTGELFF.

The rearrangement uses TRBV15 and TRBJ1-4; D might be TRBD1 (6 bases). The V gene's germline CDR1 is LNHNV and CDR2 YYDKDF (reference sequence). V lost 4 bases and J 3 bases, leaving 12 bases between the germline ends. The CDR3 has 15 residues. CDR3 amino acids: CATSTTDSPNEKLFF. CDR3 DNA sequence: TGTGCCACCAGCACCACGGACAGTCCTAATGAAAAACTGTTTTTT. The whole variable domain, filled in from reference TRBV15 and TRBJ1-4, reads DAMVIQNPRYQVTQFGKPVTLSCSQTLNHNVMYWYQQKSSQAPKLLFHYYDKDFNNEADTPDNFQSRRPNTSFCFLDIRSPGLGDTAMYLCATSTTDSPNEKLFFGSGTQLSVL.

CDR3 DNA sequence: TGTGCCAGCTCACCACAAAGGACAGGGGTCTACGAGCAGTACTTC. This encodes CASSPQRTGVYEQYF. The chain carries TRBV18 and TRBJ2-7; TRBD1 aligns across 9 bases. V lost 1 base, J lost 3 bases, and 4 bases stayed unmatched. The CDR3 contains 15 residues. Germline V gene sequence: CDR1 KGHSH, CDR2 LQKENI.

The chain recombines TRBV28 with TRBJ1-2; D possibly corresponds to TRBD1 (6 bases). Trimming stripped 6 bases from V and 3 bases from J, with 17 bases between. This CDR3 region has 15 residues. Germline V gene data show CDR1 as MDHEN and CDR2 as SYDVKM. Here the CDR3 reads CASSRGGWGYYGYTF. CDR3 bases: TGTGCCAGCAGCAGGGGTGGATGGGGGTACTATGGCTACACCTTC.

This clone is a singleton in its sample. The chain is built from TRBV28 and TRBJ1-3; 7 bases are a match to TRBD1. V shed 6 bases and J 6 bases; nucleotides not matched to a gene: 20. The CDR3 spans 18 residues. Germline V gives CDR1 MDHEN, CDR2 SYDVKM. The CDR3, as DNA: TGTGCCAGCAGCGCCCCTTTGAGGACAGGTGGTGGTCCAAACACCATATATTTT. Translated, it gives CASSAPLRTGGGPNTIYF.

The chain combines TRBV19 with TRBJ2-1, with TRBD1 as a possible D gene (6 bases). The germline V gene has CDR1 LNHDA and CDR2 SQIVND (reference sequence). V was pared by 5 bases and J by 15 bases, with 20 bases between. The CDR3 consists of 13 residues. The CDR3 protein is CASSPPTGRKRFF. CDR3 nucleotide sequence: TGTGCCAGTAGTCCCCCCACAGGGAGAAAGCGGTTCTTC. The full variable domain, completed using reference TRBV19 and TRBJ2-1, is DGGITQSPKYLFRKEGQNVTLSCEQNLNHDAMYWYRQDPGQGLRLIYYSQIVNDFQKGDIAEGYSVSREKKESFPLTVTSAQKNPTAFYLCASSPPTGRKRFFGPGTRLTVL.

This CDR3 reads CASSGILAGDEQYF. The CDR3 nucleotides read TGTGCCAGCAGTGGAATTCTAGCGGGAGACGAGCAGTACTTC. The chain carries TRBV6-1 and TRBJ2-7; TRBD2 aligns across 10 bases. The V and J ends lost 4 bases and 5 bases, in that order; junction bases with no gene match: 5. The germline V gene has CDR1 MNHNS and CDR2 SASEGT. CDR3 length equals 14 residues.

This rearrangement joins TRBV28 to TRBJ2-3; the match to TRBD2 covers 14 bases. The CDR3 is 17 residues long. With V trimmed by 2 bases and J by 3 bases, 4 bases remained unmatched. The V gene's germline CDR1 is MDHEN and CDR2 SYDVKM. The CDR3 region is CASSLGTSGSLTDTQYF. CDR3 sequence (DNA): TGTGCCAGCAGTTTAGGGACTAGCGGGAGTCTGACAGATACGCAGTATTTT.

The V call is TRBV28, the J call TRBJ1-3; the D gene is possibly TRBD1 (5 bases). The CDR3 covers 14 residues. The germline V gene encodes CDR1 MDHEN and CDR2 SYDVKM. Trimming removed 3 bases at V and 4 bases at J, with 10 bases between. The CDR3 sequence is CASSFSRAGNTIYF. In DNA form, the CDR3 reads TGTGCCAGCAGTTTCTCCAGGGCGGGAAACACCATATATTTT.

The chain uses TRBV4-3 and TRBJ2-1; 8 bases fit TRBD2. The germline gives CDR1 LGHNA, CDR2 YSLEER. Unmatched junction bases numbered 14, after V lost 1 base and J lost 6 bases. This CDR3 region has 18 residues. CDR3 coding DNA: TGCGCCAGCAGCCAAGTTCGGTTGCAGCGGGAGCCTTTCAATGAGCAGTTCTTC. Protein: CASSQVRLQREPFNEQFF.

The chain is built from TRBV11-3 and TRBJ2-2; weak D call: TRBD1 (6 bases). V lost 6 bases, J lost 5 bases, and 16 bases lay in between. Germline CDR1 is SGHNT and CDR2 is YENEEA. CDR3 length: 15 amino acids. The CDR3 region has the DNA TGTGCCAGCAGACTGGGGCAGGGGAGTACCGGGGAGCTGTTTTTT. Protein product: CASRLGQGSTGELFF.

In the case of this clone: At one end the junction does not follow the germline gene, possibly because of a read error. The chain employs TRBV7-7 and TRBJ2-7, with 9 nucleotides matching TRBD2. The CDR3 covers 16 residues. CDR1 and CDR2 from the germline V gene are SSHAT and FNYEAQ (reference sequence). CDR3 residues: CASSLAGTSLRTEQYF. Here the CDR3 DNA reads TGTGCTAGCAGCTTAGCGGGGACTAGCCTAAGGACCGAGCAGTACTTC.

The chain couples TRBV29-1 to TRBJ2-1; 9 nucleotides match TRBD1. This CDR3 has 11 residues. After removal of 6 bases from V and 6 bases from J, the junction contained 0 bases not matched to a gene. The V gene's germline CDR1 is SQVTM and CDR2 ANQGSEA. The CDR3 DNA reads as TGCAGCGTGGACAGGGGCAATGAGCAGTTCTTC. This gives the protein CSVDRGNEQFF.

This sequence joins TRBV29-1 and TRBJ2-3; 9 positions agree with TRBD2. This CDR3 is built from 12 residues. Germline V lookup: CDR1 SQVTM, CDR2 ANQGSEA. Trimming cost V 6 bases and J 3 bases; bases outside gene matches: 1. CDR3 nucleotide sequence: TGCAGCGTCCTAGCGGGAACAGATACGCAGTATTTT. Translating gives CSVLAGTDTQYF.

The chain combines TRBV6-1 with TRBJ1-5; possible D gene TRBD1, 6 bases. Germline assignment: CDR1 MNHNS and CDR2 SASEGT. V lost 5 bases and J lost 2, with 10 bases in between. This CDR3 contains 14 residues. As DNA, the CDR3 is TGTGCCAGCAGTACAGGGAGCGGCAATCAGCCCCAGCATTTT. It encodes CASSTGSGNQPQHF.

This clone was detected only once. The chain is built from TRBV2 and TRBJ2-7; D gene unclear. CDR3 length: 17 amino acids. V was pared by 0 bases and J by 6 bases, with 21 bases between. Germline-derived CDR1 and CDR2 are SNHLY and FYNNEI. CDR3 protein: CASSEALIAATPLEQYF. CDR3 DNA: TGTGCCAGCAGTGAAGCGTTAATCGCGGCGACTCCCCTCGAGCAGTACTTC.

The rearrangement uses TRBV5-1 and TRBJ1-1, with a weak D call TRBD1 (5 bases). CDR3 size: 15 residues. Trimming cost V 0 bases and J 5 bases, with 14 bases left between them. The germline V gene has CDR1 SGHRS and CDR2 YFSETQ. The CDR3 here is CASSLGGTPGTEAFF. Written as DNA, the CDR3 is TGCGCCAGCAGCTTGGGAGGGACTCCGGGGACTGAAGCTTTCTTT. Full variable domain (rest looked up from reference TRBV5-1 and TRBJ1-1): KAGVTQTPRYLIKTRGQQVTLSCSPISGHRSVSWYQQTPGQGLQFLFEYFSETQRNKGNFPGRFSGRQFSNSRSEMNVSTLELGDSALYLCASSLGGTPGTEAFFGQGTRLTVV.

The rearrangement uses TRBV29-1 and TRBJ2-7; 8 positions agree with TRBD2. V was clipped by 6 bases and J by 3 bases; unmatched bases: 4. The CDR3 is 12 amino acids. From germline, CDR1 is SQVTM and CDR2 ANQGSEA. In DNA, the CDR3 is TGCAGCGTCGGACTAGCAGACTACGAGCAGTACTTC. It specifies CSVGLADYEQYF.

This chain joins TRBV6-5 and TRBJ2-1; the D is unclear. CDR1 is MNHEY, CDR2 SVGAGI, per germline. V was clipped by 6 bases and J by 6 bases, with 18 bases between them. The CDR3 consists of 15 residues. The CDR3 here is CASRPTKPISNEQFF. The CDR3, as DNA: TGTGCCAGCAGACCTACTAAGCCAATTTCCAATGAGCAGTTCTTC.

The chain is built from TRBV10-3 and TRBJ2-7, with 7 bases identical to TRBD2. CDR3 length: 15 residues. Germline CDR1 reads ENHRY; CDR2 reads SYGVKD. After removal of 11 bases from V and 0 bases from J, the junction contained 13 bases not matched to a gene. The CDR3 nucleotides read TGTGCCCTCGCCCCACAAGCGGGGAGCTCCTACGAGCAGTACTTC. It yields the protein CALAPQAGSSYEQYF.

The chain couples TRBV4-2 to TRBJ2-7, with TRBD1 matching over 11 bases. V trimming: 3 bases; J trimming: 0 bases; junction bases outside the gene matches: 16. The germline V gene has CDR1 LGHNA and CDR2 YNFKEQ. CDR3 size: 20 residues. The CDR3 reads CASSHGTGGWLAVHSYEQYF. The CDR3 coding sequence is TGTGCCAGCAGCCACGGGACAGGGGGTTGGCTAGCCGTTCACTCCTACGAGCAGTACTTC.

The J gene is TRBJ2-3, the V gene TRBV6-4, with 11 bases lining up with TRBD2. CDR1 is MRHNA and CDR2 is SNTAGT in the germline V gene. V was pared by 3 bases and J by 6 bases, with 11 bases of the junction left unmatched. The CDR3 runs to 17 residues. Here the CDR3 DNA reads TGTGCCAGCAGTGATGACCTTACTAGCGGGAGATCCGATACGCAGTATTTT. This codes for CASSDDLTSGRSDTQYF.

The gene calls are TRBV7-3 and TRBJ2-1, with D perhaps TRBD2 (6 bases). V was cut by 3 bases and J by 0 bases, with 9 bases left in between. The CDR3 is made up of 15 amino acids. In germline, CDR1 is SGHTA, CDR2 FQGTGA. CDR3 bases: TGTGCCAGCAGCTTGGCGGGAAGCTCCTACAATGAGCAGTTCTTC. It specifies CASSLAGSSYNEQFF.